Presented here are 16 T cell receptor beta chains from one specimen sequenced in a study of early T cells in non-severe SARS-CoV-2 infection (dated by TCRdb to the early 2020s). To prepare the library, 5' RACE was applied. The sample was run on a NextSeq 500. TCRdb reprocessed the public reads (quality trimming at Q25 with fastp, clone calling with MiXCR) and kept in-frame beta chains. Each entry merges the rows of one CDR3 protein and shows their most common DNA and genes. Here the sample has more than 85,000 distinct CDR3 sequences; 16% occur a single time. Clones ranked in the top ten supply approximately 5.1% of the sample. The specimen comprised whole blood, sampled at baseline. All receptors derive from an adult who was a healthcare worker with PCR-confirmed SARS-CoV-2 infection or an uninfected control (not recorded which).

This clonotype was seen many times. The chain has TRBV7-9 and TRBJ1-1; D might be TRBD1 (5 bases). CDR1 is SEHNR and CDR2 is FQNEAQ in the germline V gene (reference sequence). V lost 3 bases and J lost 4, with 9 bases in between. The CDR3 loop spans 13 amino acids. For the CDR3, the DNA is TGTGCCAGCAGCTTGACAGTACCCACTGAAGCTTTCTTT. Its protein is CASSLTVPTEAFF. The variable domain in full, completed from reference TRBV7-9 and TRBJ1-1, reads DTGVSQNPRHKITKRGQNVTFRCDPISEHNRLYWYRQTLGQGPEFLTYFQNEAQLEKSRLLSDRFSAERPKGSFSTLEIQRTEQGDSAMYLCASSLTVPTEAFFGQGTRLTVV.

This clonotype was seen more than once but under ten times. J is TRBJ2-7 and V is TRBV9, with D perhaps TRBD1 (7 bases). Germline V CDR1 and CDR2: SGDLS, YYNGEE. Trimming left V 2 bases short and J 4 bases short, with 13 bases between. This CDR3 comprises 14 residues. CDR3 sequence reads: CASSVQGGGYEQYF. DNA for the CDR3: TGTGCCAGCAGCGTCCAGGGGGGAGGTTACGAGCAGTACTTC.

The chain carries TRBV12-3 or TRBV12-4 and TRBJ1-5; D is possibly TRBD1 (5 bases). This CDR3 is 17 amino acids long. Trimming removed 5 bases from V and 5 bases from J, with 22 bases in between. The CDR3 is CASSTTGPLIWDQPQHF. DNA for the CDR3: TGTGCCAGCAGTACCACGGGACCGCTAATTTGGGATCAGCCCCAGCATTTT.

This clonotype was counted a few times. V and J are TRBV11-2 and TRBJ2-5; D is ambiguous. CDR1 is SGHAT, CDR2 FQNNGV, per germline. The CDR3 is 15 residues long. Trimming stripped 5 bases from V and 1 base from J, with 14 bases between. CDR3 in DNA: TGTGCCAGCAGCATGGGATGGGGTAGCCAAGAGACCCAGTACTTC. Translated, it gives CASSMGWGSQETQYF.

The chain recombines TRBV12-3 or TRBV12-4 with TRBJ2-7; D may be TRBD1 (5 bases). The CDR3 spans 12 residues. Trimming shortened V by 1 base and J by 7 bases, and 8 bases separated the two germline ends. The CDR3 DNA is TGTGCCAGCAGTTTAGATAGGGGTGAGCAGTACTTC. Its translation is CASSLDRGEQYF.

The J gene is TRBJ2-1, the V gene TRBV5-1; D unclear. The ends were cut back, 4 bases at V and 6 bases at J, with 8 bases in the middle. The CDR3 totals 12 residues. Germline loops: CDR1 SGHRS, CDR2 YFSETQ. In DNA, the CDR3 is TGCGCCAGCAGCCAGAATGGCAATGAGCAGTTCTTC. This gives the protein CASSQNGNEQFF. The full variable domain, with the rest looked up from reference TRBV5-1 and TRBJ2-1, is KAGVTQTPRYLIKTRGQQVTLSCSPISGHRSVSWYQQTPGQGLQFLFEYFSETQRNKGNFPGRFSGRQFSNSRSEMNVSTLELGDSALYLCASSQNGNEQFFGPGTRLTVL.

This clonotype was recorded many times. The chain is built from TRBV20-1 and TRBJ2-5, with D unclear. V dropped 6 bases and J dropped 10 bases, with 12 bases sitting between them. This CDR3 contains 10 residues. The germline V gene has CDR1 DFQATT and CDR2 SNEGSKA (reference sequence). CDR3 DNA sequence: TGCAGTGCCAGACGGCGTGACCAGTACTTC. Protein: CSARRRDQYF.

This clonotype was counted only a few times. V gene TRBV7-8 combines with J gene TRBJ2-5, with D tentatively TRBD1 (6 bases). CDR1 SGHVS and CDR2 FQNEAQ come from the germline V gene. The CDR3 runs to 16 residues. V was pared by 7 bases and J by 5 bases, with 23 bases between. The CDR3 nucleotides read TGTGCCAGCACCAATAGAGCCTGGGGGCTTCAGGAGACCCAGTACTTC. It is translated as CASTNRAWGLQETQYF.

The chain couples TRBV12-3 or TRBV12-4 to TRBJ1-1; 8 bases are shared with TRBD1. The CDR3 spans 14 residues. Trimming removed 6 bases from V and 4 bases from J; junction bases left unmatched: 7. The CDR3 sequence is CASSRTGRFTEAFF. The CDR3 DNA reads TGTGCCAGCAGCCGGACAGGGAGGTTCACTGAAGCTTTCTTT.

V is TRBV19 and J is TRBJ2-5, with unresolved D. Germline V gene data show CDR1 as LNHDA and CDR2 as SQIVND (reference sequence). The CDR3 length is 14 residues. V was cut by 3 bases and J by 1 base, with 9 bases left in between. The CDR3 region has the DNA TGTGCCAGTAGTATCGGGCAGGTCCAAGAGACCCAGTACTTC. This sequence encodes CASSIGQVQETQYF.

This clonotype was detected only a few times. CDR3 nucleotides: TGTGCCAGTCAGCCCCGGGAGTTGGCTTTTTCGGGGTTCTTC. It encodes CASQPRELAFSGFF. The chain combines TRBV2 with TRBJ2-1, with D possibly matching TRBD2 (6 bases). V lost 9 bases to trimming and J lost 15 bases, with 27 bases between them. In germline, CDR1 is SNHLY, CDR2 FYNNEI. There are 14 residues in the CDR3.

This clonotype appeared many times. This chain links TRBV11-2 with TRBJ2-3; no reliable D call. V shed 5 bases and J shed 6 bases, with 18 bases lying between them. CDR1 and CDR2 from the germline V gene are SGHAT and FQNNGV. There are 15 residues in the CDR3. The CDR3 DNA is TGTGCCAGCAGCCCCCTGGGCAACCCTAGGGATACGCAGTATTTT. Its translation: CASSPLGNPRDTQYF.

The gene calls are TRBV2 and TRBJ2-1; D possibly corresponds to TRBD2 (5 bases). V was shortened by 4 bases and J by 2 bases, with 9 bases between the two germline ends. Germline V CDR1 and CDR2: SNHLY, FYNNEI. The CDR3 totals 14 residues. The CDR3 bases are TGTGCCAGCAGTGGGGAGCACACCTACAATGAGCAGTTCTTC. It translates to CASSGEHTYNEQFF.

Only a few counts were recorded for this clonotype. The V call is TRBV2, the J call TRBJ1-2, with a weak D call TRBD1 (6 bases). CDR3 size: 15 residues. CDR1 SNHLY and CDR2 FYNNEI come from the germline V gene. Trimming removed 2 bases at V and 2 bases at J, with 12 bases between. The DNA of the CDR3 is TGTGCCAGCAGTGAAATGGGGGGGCCGAACTATGGCTACACCTTC. It translates to CASSEMGGPNYGYTF.

This clonotype showed up just a few times. This chain uses TRBV19 with TRBJ1-2, with a tentative D call TRBD1 (5 bases). Trimming took 7 bases from V and 4 from J, leaving 13 bases between them. Germline loops: CDR1 LNHDA, CDR2 SQIVND (reference sequence). CDR3 length equals 13 residues. Here the CDR3 DNA reads TGTGCCAGTACCCTGGGGGGACGCTATGGCTACACCTTC. This sequence encodes CASTLGGRYGYTF.

V is TRBV29-1 and J is TRBJ2-1; D call uncertain. V lost 0 bases and J lost 5, with 11 bases in between. The CDR3 loop spans 14 amino acids. Germline CDR1 and CDR2: SQVTM and ANQGSEA. The CDR3 bases are TGCAGCGTTGAAGATCGAACAGCCCACAATGAGCAGTTCTTC. This gives the protein CSVEDRTAHNEQFF.